Listed here is a single T cell receptor (beta chain). Its antigen is unknown. Base qualities were left out, and no much larger clone turns up one base away. The cohort was made up of about 610 healthy bone marrow donors. At the time of sampling, all cohort members were nominally healthy, though unrecorded immune exposures were likely present. The donor tested CMV seronegative and was one of the 352 seronegative cohort members. Every donor gave a peripheral blood sample, and the peripheral blood mononuclear cells from that sample were used for TCR beta sequencing. The Qiagen DNeasy Blood Extraction Kit was used to extract genomic DNA from the blood cell samples. These data come from a study of cytomegalovirus exposure and HLA in healthy donors listed by TCRdb under 2017. A note on the overall study: An earlier analysis of approximately 550 of the donors reported approximately 300 Gb of sequence data and about 100 million unique TCR beta sequences from about 179 million T cells. Of the approximately 400 genotyped donors, approximately 82% fell in the genetic ancestry cluster associated with self-reported Caucasian donors. In the later analysis, no new phenotypic data were used to find candidate immune exposures; instead, reliance was placed on TCR beta sequences and their occurrence across donors. In an earlier analysis of a few hundred of the donors, high-throughput TCR beta sequencing was used to judge whether each TCR beta V gene segment behaved as functional or pseudogenic. Using immunosequencing, the study profiled T cell repertoires from fewer than 850 subjects and related those repertoires to cytomegalovirus serostatus. Every repertoire in the discovery cohort had been generated on one and the same sequencing platform. In addition to the first cohort of hundreds of subjects, a separate validation cohort of approximately 130 different subjects was used. HLA typing covered class I and class II loci at four-digit resolution. Because of strong linkage in the cohort, a handful of DR-DQ haplotypes were treated as single units for association and clustering. Across 300 to 400 genotyped donors of the cohort, an average of about 240,000 unique TCR beta nucleotide sequences per donor were sequenced, and 15% to 20% of those sequences were non-productive. To predict cytomegalovirus infection status, the study brought together high-throughput TCR immunosequencing, statistical association of individual TCRs with disease status, and machine learning. In a later analysis, previously published TCR beta repertoires from about 670 donors were re-analyzed and high-resolution HLA genotyping was added so that TCR occurrence patterns could be studied. Donor age, sex, ethnicity and CMV serostatus were collected together with the repertoire data. About 330 gigabases of sequencing data and 91 million or so unique TCR sequences made up an early release that covered some 640 HLA-typed donors. In a later genetic analysis, genome-wide SNP genotypes for about three fifths of the roughly 670 donors were used, and that subset was treated as a discovery cohort. The number of typed donors differed by locus: about 620-640 for A, B, C, DRB1 and DQB1; 500 to 550 for DQA1; around 610 for DPA1; and around 490 for DPB1. The aim of the study was to test whether cataloging public T cell receptors could identify signatures of past pathogen exposure.

Libraries were prepared through the immunoSEQ multiplex PCR assay. For the multiplex PCR, a mixture combining 60 forward primers for TCR Vbeta segments and 13 reverse primers for TCR Jbeta segments was used. A multiplex PCR assay on genomic DNA amplified the CDR3 region of rearranged TCR beta genes. The amplified TCR beta libraries were sequenced on the Illumina HiSeq System as 87-base-pair reads. The authors' analysis ran thus. A later analysis counted 75 million to 100 million unique TCR beta chains across the 666 repertoires, and 10 million to 11 million of these chains were shared by at least two donors. Raw reads were error-corrected and collapsed into unique sequences with a nearest-neighbor algorithm that merged closely related sequences to remove PCR and sequencing errors. CDR3 sequences were aligned to IMGT reference sequences to assign V, D and J gene segments. Each retained sequence needed at least a six-nucleotide match to both a V gene segment and a J gene segment. Rearrangements were called productive when the CDR3 lacked stop codons and stayed in frame with V and J; all others were non-productive. Following IMGT convention, CDR3 was defined as the stretch from the second conserved V-encoded cysteine to the conserved J-encoded phenylalanine. The earlier analysis of a few hundred of the donors excluded sequences that lacked an unambiguous match to a single V gene segment. An earlier analysis of a few hundred of the donors called V segments functional above 56.7% productive rearrangements and segregating when the between-donor standard deviation exceeded 5%. A statistical classification framework was developed to diagnose cytomegalovirus status using the catalog of TCR beta chain sequences. In a later analysis, TCR nucleotide sequences were compared against IMGT/GENE-DB human TR gene sequences so that V and J genes could be assigned. The TCRdist pipeline was used in a later analysis to assign CDR3 sequences and most-parsimonious VDJ recombination scenarios. In a later analysis, each TCR beta chain was defined by its CDR3 amino acid sequence together with its V-gene family, and reads lacking a unique V-gene family were excluded. A later analysis removed 500 to 650 highly shared, low-generation-probability nucleotide sequences to deal with suspected cross-contamination and a sequencing artifact. In a later analysis, a clonal expansion index for each public chain was calculated from normalized within-repertoire ranks of inferred template counts. Generation probabilities in a later analysis came from a VDJ recombination model fitted to out-of-frame rearrangements, and those results were checked against IGoR. Hypergeometric tests were used in a later analysis to score TCR-TCR, TCR-HLA and TCR-CMV co-occurrence, with a repertoire-size bias correction applied to the TCR pairs. In a later analysis, false discovery rates were estimated by permuting HLA or CMV assignments 20 times. In a later analysis, co-occurring TCRs were grouped with DBSCAN, and TCRdist sequence similarity was added when clustering was performed within HLA-allele-positive subsets. Repertoires with fewer than 30,000 or more than 120,000 public chains were left out of co-occurrence clustering, as were five repertoires with anomalous nucleotide sharing. The source is immuneACCESS, and TCRdb retained only in-frame sequences with V and J called. Part of the clones is not carried over; for the studies checked, unresolved V genes explain less than half of this, and the remainder is unexplained. That table supplies the V and J calls and clone size; D and trimming were determined from the DNA. The sample includes approximately 130,000 clones, with roughly four fifths observed a single time. The ten most abundant clones make up approximately 1.8% of the sample.

The paper as a whole reports these results and caveats: A further reported finding was that TCR beta sequences accurately predicted the HLA-A and HLA-B alleles for most subjects in the first cohort. According to a later genetic analysis, donors in an Asian-associated ancestry cluster had fewer N-insertions in productive TCRs than the approximately 700-donor mean. Because HLA typing was missing for some donors at each locus, association tests included only the typed subset. In a later analysis, several top co-occurrence clusters were reported to appear linked to parvovirus B19, influenza, CMV and Epstein-Barr virus. The sequencing pipeline was judged likely to have produced a cluster of highly shared sequence variants as a technical artifact. The study gave a list of 150 to 200 TCR beta chains associated with cytomegalovirus. For the cohort, immune exposure information was limited to CMV serostatus. Most TCR sequences were seen in very few donors, while some public TCRs were found in many individuals. Compared with equally common non-associated chains, HLA-associated TCR beta chains in a later analysis were more clonally expanded and had lower generation probabilities. The authors suggested that the approach could potentially be extended to other disease states and immunological phenotypes. According to a later analysis, most CMV-associated TCR beta chains appeared to be HLA-restricted, and the HLA associations seemed to be driven largely by CMV exposure. A later analysis associated 16,951 TCR beta sequences with specific HLA alleles at a false discovery rate of 0.05. Sequencing depth was assumed to be roughly uniform across donors in the presence/absence analyses, though that assumption may not hold. V-gene and J-gene trimming of TCR beta chains was associated with a missense DCLRE1C variant in a later genetic analysis, and the association was replicated in an independent cohort. A few of the identified cytomegalovirus-associated TCR beta chains were confirmed in vitro to be specific for cytomegalovirus antigens. Over 15 rarely observed V segments, including chromosome 9 orphons, were excluded from the earlier analysis of about 600 of the donors because counts were too low. The classifier was reported to diagnose cytomegalovirus status with high specificity and sensitivity in both the original cohort and the validation cohort. Linkage disequilibrium might explain the correlated functional status among segregating V segments, but an unknown experimental factor could not be ruled out. A later analysis found that TCR association rates varied across HLA loci, with DRB1 alleles showing the most associated TCRs and HLA-C alleles the fewest. When HLA alleles, especially DR and DQ, strongly co-occurred, attributing TCR associations to individual alleles was difficult. This cohort had only TCR beta chains sequenced, and the lack of alpha or paired-chain data limited which features could be detected. An earlier analysis of approximately 570 of the donors showed that most TCR beta V segments appeared in productive rearrangements either about 90% or about 30% of the time, which broadly matched IMGT annotations.

The sample was PBMCs. The sequence derives from a woman aged 50 to 60 in good health and CMV-seronegative.

Read as DNA, the sequence is TGTGCCAGTATACTAGCGGGAGCGAGAAACACCGGGGAGCTGTTTTTT. It encodes CASILAGARNTGELFF. The sequence links TRBV7-2 to TRBJ2-2; TRBD2 aligns with 11 central bases. Taken from cysteine to phenylalanine, the CDR3 has 16 residues. Only CDR3 DNA is held: 48 bases, read in frame from base 1. The germline V end is reduced by 9 bases and the J end by 2 bases; junction bases left unmatched: 8. CDR1 and CDR2 (SGHTA, FQGNSA) derive from the germline V gene.